This T cell receptor (beta chain) is from a study of CD8+CD57+ T cells in acquired aplastic anemia. J was trimmed by 3 bases and V by 0 bases; bases with no gene match: 7. Germline assignment: CDR1 DFQATT and CDR2 SNEGSKA (reference sequence). This CDR3 is 16 amino acids long. The template used for profiling TCR beta VDJ and CDR3 was genomic DNA. One entry per CDR3 protein, called by TCRdb with MiXCR from the reads. The sample lists about 210,000 distinct CDR3 sequences, under 65% seen once, with around 32% in the top ten. This receptor was identified in a human donor in good health. V usage is TRBV20-1 and J usage is TRBJ1-5; 8 bases are a match to TRBD1. The source material was sorted CD4+, CD8+, or CD8+CD57+ T cells (not recorded which) from PBMCs. The CDR3, as DNA: TGCAGTGCTAGAGATGGGGCAGGGGGCGACAATCAGCCCCAGCATTTT. Protein: CSARDGAGGDNQPQHF.